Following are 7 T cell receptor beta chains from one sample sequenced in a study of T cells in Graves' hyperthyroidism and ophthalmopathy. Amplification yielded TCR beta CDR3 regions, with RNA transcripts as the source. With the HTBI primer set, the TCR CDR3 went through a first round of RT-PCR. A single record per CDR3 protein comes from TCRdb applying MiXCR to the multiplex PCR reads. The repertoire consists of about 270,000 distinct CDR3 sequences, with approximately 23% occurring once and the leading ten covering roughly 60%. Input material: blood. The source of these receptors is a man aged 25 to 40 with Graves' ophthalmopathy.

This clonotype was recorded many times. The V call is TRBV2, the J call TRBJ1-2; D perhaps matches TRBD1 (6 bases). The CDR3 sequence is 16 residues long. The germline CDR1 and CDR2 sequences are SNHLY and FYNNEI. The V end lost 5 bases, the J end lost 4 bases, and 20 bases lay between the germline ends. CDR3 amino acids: CASSPGQPAGGYGYTF. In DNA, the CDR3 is TGTGCCAGCAGTCCGGGACAACCCGCTGGCGGCTATGGCTACACCTTC.

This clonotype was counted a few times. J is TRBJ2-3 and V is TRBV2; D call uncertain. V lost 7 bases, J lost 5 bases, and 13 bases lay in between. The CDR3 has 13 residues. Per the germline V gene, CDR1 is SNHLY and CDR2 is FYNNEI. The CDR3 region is CASKPEPRDTQYF. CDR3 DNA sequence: TGTGCCAGCAAGCCGGAGCCAAGAGATACGCAGTATTTT.

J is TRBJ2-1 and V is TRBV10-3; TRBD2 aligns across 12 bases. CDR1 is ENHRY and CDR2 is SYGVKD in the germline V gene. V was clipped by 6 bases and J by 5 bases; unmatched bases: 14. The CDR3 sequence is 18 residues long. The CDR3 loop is CAISGYPTSGRPNNEQFF. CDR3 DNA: TGTGCCATCAGCGGGTACCCGACTAGCGGGAGACCAAACAATGAGCAGTTCTTC.

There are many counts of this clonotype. CDR3 sequence (DNA): TGTGCCAGCAGCTTAGGCGAGTACTACGAGCAGTACTTC. This sequence encodes CASSLGEYYEQYF. The chain combines TRBV7-6 with TRBJ2-7; no clear D. The CDR3 runs 13 residues. The V gene's germline CDR1 is SGHVS and CDR2 FNYEAQ. Trimming removed 1 base at V and 3 bases at J, with 7 bases between.

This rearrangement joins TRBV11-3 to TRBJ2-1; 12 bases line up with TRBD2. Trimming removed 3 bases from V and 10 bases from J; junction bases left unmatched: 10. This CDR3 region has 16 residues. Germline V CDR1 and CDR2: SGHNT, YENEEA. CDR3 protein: CASSFRQLAGGREQFF. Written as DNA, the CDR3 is TGTGCCAGCAGCTTTAGACAACTAGCGGGAGGTAGGGAGCAGTTCTTC.

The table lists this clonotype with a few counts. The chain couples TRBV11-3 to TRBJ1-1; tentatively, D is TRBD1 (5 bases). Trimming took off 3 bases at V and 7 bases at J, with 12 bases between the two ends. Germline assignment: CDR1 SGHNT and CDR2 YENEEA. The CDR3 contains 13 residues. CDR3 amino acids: CASSLGDGGEAFF. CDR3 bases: TGTGCCAGCAGCTTGGGGGACGGGGGTGAAGCTTTCTTT.

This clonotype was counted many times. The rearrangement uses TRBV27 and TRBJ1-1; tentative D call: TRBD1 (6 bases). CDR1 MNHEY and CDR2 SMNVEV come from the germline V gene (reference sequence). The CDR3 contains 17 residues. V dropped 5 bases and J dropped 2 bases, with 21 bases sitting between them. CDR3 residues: CASSRRDKGGGNTEAFF. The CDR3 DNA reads TGTGCCAGCAGTCGCCGGGACAAGGGTGGGGGCAACACTGAAGCTTTCTTT.